The 10 T cell receptor beta chains listed next were all sequenced from one sample in a study of OX40 agonist ivuxolimab in advanced cancers. Libraries were prepared by immunoSEQ multiplex PCR; TCRdb keeps only in-frame clonotypes and omits some of them. Of around 67,000 clones listed, roughly 85% are singletons. Sequencing was performed on CD4+ or CD8+ T cells sorted from blood, taken in a trial of the OX40 agonist ivuxolimab. The receptors were sampled from an adult with an advanced solid tumor such as melanoma, head and neck, liver or kidney cancer.

V usage is TRBV7-7 and J usage is TRBJ2-5; maybe TRBD2 (5 bases). The CDR3 spans 14 residues. The V end lost 0 bases, the J end lost 5 bases, and 10 bases lay between the germline ends. The V gene's germline CDR1 is SSHAT and CDR2 FNYEAQ (reference sequence). The DNA for the CDR3 is TGTGCCAGCAGCTTAGCGAGGGTGGGGGAGACCCAGTACTTC. As protein: CASSLARVGETQYF. Based on the CDR3 plus reference TRBV7-7 and TRBJ2-5, the full variable domain is GAGVSQSPRYKVTKRGQDVTLRCDPISSHATLYWYQQALGQGPEFLTYFNYEAQPDKSGLPSDRFSAERPEGSISTLTIQRTEQRDSAMYRCASSLARVGETQYFGPGTRLLVL.

The gene calls are TRBV4-3 and TRBJ2-3; D gene unclear. The ends were cut back, 4 bases at V and 0 bases at J, with 14 bases in the middle. This CDR3 spans 16 amino acids. Per the germline V gene, CDR1 is LGHNA and CDR2 is YSLEER. The CDR3 region has the DNA TGCGCCAGCAGCCCCGCTAGGAGCTCGAGCACAGATACGCAGTATTTT. Its protein is CASSPARSSSTDTQYF.

This clone was found a few times. CDR3 residues: CASSIVGSPLHF. CDR3 bases: TGTGCCAGTAGTATAGTTGGTTCACCCCTCCACTTT. The chain links TRBV19 to TRBJ1-6; D uncertain. CDR1 and CDR2 from the germline V gene are LNHDA and SQIVND (reference sequence). V lost 1 base to trimming and J lost 9 bases, with 4 bases between them. This CDR3 comprises 12 residues.

The V gene is TRBV6-6, the J gene TRBJ2-7, with D tentatively TRBD2 (6 bases). The CDR3 has 13 residues. The germline V and J ends were trimmed by 10 bases and 3 bases, with 16 bases remaining between them. Germline V gene sequence: CDR1 MNHNY, CDR2 SVGAGI (reference sequence). The CDR3 nucleotides read TGTGCCACCAAACCAGGGCGGGACTACGAGCAGTACTTC. Encoded protein: CATKPGRDYEQYF.

The table lists this clone with a count of one. The CDR3 protein is CASSLGPPGRTYNEQFF. CDR3 nucleotide sequence: TGTGCCAGCAGCTTGGGCCCCCCAGGGAGGACCTACAATGAGCAGTTCTTC. The chain uses TRBV5-6 and TRBJ2-1, with D possibly TRBD2 on 6 matching bases. The V end lost 0 bases, the J end lost 2 bases, and 15 bases lay between the germline ends. This CDR3 is 17 amino acids long. The germline V gene encodes CDR1 SGHDT and CDR2 YYEEEE.

The J gene is TRBJ2-7, the V gene TRBV18, with 12 bases lining up with TRBD1. V dropped 3 bases and J dropped 4; count of bases not matched to a gene: 4. CDR3 size: 15 residues. Looked up from germline, CDR1 is KGHSH and CDR2 is LQKENI. The DNA of the CDR3 is TGTGCCAGCTCACCGGGACAGGGGGCGGAGTACGAGCAGTACTTC. It yields the protein CASSPGQGAEYEQYF.

The chain joins TRBV5-4 to TRBJ2-2; 8 bases are a match to TRBD2. The CDR3 loop spans 16 amino acids. V shed 4 bases and J 1 base; nucleotides not matched to a gene: 6. Per the germline V gene, CDR1 is SGHNT and CDR2 is YYREEE (reference sequence). This CDR3 reads CASSRGLGMNTGELFF. CDR3 sequence (DNA): TGTGCCAGCAGCCGGGGACTAGGGATGAACACCGGGGAGCTGTTTTTT.

The chain recombines TRBV15 with TRBJ2-7; D is perhaps TRBD1 (6 bases). V lost 6 bases, J lost 6 bases, and 18 bases lay in between. This CDR3 is 14 amino acids long. The germline V gene has CDR1 LNHNV and CDR2 YYDKDF (reference sequence). CDR3 residues: CATRDFFRGSEQYF. The DNA for the CDR3 is TGTGCCACCAGGGACTTCTTCAGGGGAAGCGAGCAGTACTTC.

The chain couples TRBV18 to TRBJ2-6; no definite D call. With 4 bases removed from V and 2 bases from J, the gap between germline ends came to 6 bases. Germline CDR1 reads KGHSH; CDR2 reads LQKENI. There are 14 residues in the CDR3. In nucleotides, the CDR3 is TGTGCCAGCTCACGGGAACCTGGGGCCAACGTCCTGACTTTC. It codes for CASSREPGANVLTF. Supplemented by reference TRBV18 and TRBJ2-6, the full variable domain reads NAGVMQNPRHLVRRRGQEARLRCSPMKGHSHVYWYRQLPEEGLKFMVYLQKENIIDESGMPKERFSAEFPKEGPSILRIQQVVRGDSAAYFCASSREPGANVLTFGAGSRLTVL.

V gene TRBV7-6 combines with J gene TRBJ1-1; D not certain. Germline CDR1 and CDR2: SGHVS and FNYEAQ. The CDR3 is made up of 13 amino acids. Trimming shortened V by 0 bases and J by 2 bases, and 4 bases separated the two germline ends. CDR3 loop: CASSLALNTEAFF. The CDR3 nucleotides read TGTGCCAGCAGCTTAGCGCTAAACACTGAAGCTTTCTTT.